A selection of T cell receptor beta chains follows, all from one sample in a study of beta chain features in type 1 diabetes. Sequenced by immunoSEQ multiplex PCR; TCRdb stores in-frame clones only, minus some. The sample yields 350,000 to 400,000 clones, more than 12% seen once. The sequenced material came from naive CD4+ T cells from blood. All receptors come from a woman aged 18-30 years in good health. CDR3s include the opening cysteine and the closing phenylalanine or tryptophan. Clone size is shown for a subset of rows, as once, few, many or a class of expanded clone.

v_call,j_call,clone_size,cdr3_length,cdr3_aa
TRBV18,TRBJ2-5,NA,15,CASSPPDSVQETQYF
TRBV30,TRBJ2-7,few,15,CASMSRAGGPYEQYF
TRBV4-3,TRBJ2-5,NA,16,CASSQEGTSGGETQYF
TRBV30,TRBJ1-5,NA,14,CAWSKGQGNQPQHF
TRBV29-1,TRBJ2-7,NA,12,CSVGQGAYEQYF
TRBV9,TRBJ2-7,NA,15,CASSVVGDSSYEQYF
TRBV2,TRBJ1-3,NA,12,CASSNQGNTIYF
TRBV18,TRBJ2-2,few,16,CASSPSGITNTGELFF
TRBV5-4,TRBJ2-1,NA,17,CASSPTLTSASYNEQFF
TRBV18,TRBJ2-3,NA,17,CASSPPAGTPGTDTQYF
TRBV28,TRBJ2-1,few,16,CASSPGTVSSYNEQFF
TRBV5-1,TRBJ2-6,few,14,CASSPVAGANVLTF
TRBV7-9,TRBJ2-7,NA,15,CASSQPGLSSYEQYF
TRBV25-1,TRBJ2-5,NA,18,CASSESGFAGRGKETQYF
TRBV29-1,TRBJ2-7,few,13,CSVAPGLGYEQYF
TRBV29-1,TRBJ1-2,few,12,CSVVSTSYGYTF
TRBV7-2,TRBJ1-2,few,14,CASSWGQGPYGYTF
TRBV7-9,TRBJ2-4,NA,14,CASSMGQGLDIQYF
TRBV7-9,TRBJ2-2,few,15,CASSLPVAGTGELFF
TRBV29-1,TRBJ2-1,NA,14,CSVVSGRRDNEQFF
TRBV7-6,TRBJ2-7,few,14,CASFYDGGIGEQYF
TRBV5-1,TRBJ2-1,NA,13,CASGGAGDSEQFF
TRBV30,TRBJ2-1,NA,15,CAWRALAGAYNEQFF
TRBV9,TRBJ2-4,NA,13,CASSVDRGRRWNF
TRBV7-8,TRBJ2-1,few,13,CASSFDRGGEQFF
TRBV18,TRBJ2-1,NA,13,CASSPRSYNEQFF
TRBV5-4,TRBJ2-2,few,17,CASSLAGLAANTGELFF
TRBV2,TRBJ1-4,few,14,CASSHRGDREKLFF
TRBV13,TRBJ2-2,few,14,CASSFSANTGELFF
TRBV2,TRBJ1-1,few,13,CASGREQRTEAFF
TRBV15,TRBJ2-6,NA,18,CATSRDRGTGAGANVLTF
TRBV7-3,TRBJ2-2,few,16,CASSLGGTGITGELFF
TRBV5-6,TRBJ1-1,few,12,CASQLGGDEAFF
TRBV14,TRBJ1-1,few,15,CASRGHGGFGTEAFF
TRBV29-1,TRBJ2-3,few,15,CSVDTDRGLTDTQYF
TRBV5-1,TRBJ2-5,few,13,CASSLGGPETQYF
TRBV2,TRBJ2-1,few,14,CASRRRIVYNEQFF
TRBV25-1,TRBJ1-1,NA,15,CASSDVGQGNTEAFF
TRBV5-1,TRBJ2-1,once,14,CASSVDGSDNEQFF
TRBV9,TRBJ2-7,few,15,CASSVTSGSRNEQYF
TRBV7-2,TRBJ1-2,once,14,CASSLGQLNYGYTF
TRBV18,TRBJ1-5,few,14,CASSPRGSNQPQHF
TRBV27,TRBJ2-7,NA,13,CASRGTGEYEQYF
TRBV7-2,TRBJ2-7,NA,14,CASRTSGASYEQYF
TRBV2,TRBJ2-5,NA,13,CASREGAQETQYF
TRBV2,TRBJ1-5,NA,13,CASSEGRNQPQHF
TRBV10-3,TRBJ2-1,few,16,CAISYSTSGSYNEQFF
TRBV15,TRBJ1-5,NA,15,CATSRGGQLLQPQHF
TRBV19,TRBJ1-5,few,15,CASSIDRGSNQPQHF
TRBV4-1,TRBJ2-3,few,16,CASSQVPSSTGDTQYF
TRBV2,TRBJ1-4,NA,10,CASSEGGVFF
TRBV27,TRBJ1-4,NA,13,CASSLRGQGKLFF
TRBV6-6,TRBJ1-2,NA,14,CASSPGQSVYGYTF
TRBV29-1,TRBJ2-3,few,16,CSVDNAGTSFRDTQYF
TRBV30,TRBJ1-5,NA,14,CAWSVRQSNQPQHF
TRBV5-4,TRBJ2-1,NA,14,CASSPGTQRREQFF
TRBV23-1,TRBJ1-3,few,17,CASVPGQDFRFGNTIYF
TRBV7-9,TRBJ1-1,few,16,CASSKGQGNMNTEAFF